These 6 T cell receptor beta chains originate from one sample sequenced in a study of T cell responses to AZD1222 COVID-19 vaccine. Sequenced by immunoSEQ multiplex PCR; TCRdb stores in-frame clones only, minus some. The sample lists 160,000 or so clones, more than 90% seen once, with about 3% in the top ten. The source was peripheral blood, collected on day 0 of AZD1222 vaccination. These TCRs come from an adult in good health.

This clone was recorded only once. J is TRBJ1-6 and V is TRBV30, with a tentative D call TRBD1 (5 bases). CDR3 length equals 16 residues. The germline V gene has CDR1 GTSNPN and CDR2 SVGIG (reference sequence). Trimming removed 0 bases from V and 4 bases from J, with 13 bases in between. The CDR3 region is CAWSVAAGRYNSPLHF. DNA of the CDR3: TGTGCCTGGAGTGTAGCGGCAGGGAGGTATAATTCACCCCTCCACTTT. The full variable domain, its missing parts supplied by reference TRBV30 and TRBJ1-6, is SQTIHQWPATLVQPVGSPLSLECTVEGTSNPNLYWYRQAAGRGLQLLFYSVGIGQISSEVPQNLSASRPQDRQFILSSKKLLLSDSGFYLCAWSVAAGRYNSPLHFGNGTRLTVT.

This clone was recorded only once. The V gene is TRBV5-1, the J gene TRBJ2-1; TRBD2 matches 7 bases. This CDR3 region has 15 residues. Germline CDR1 is SGHRS and CDR2 is YFSETQ. J gave up 6 bases and V 4 bases, and 10 bases lay outside the gene matches. The CDR3 DNA is TGCGCCAGCAGCCCACCGGCGGGAGAAGTCAATGAGCAGTTCTTC. Protein sequence: CASSPPAGEVNEQFF.

The chain links TRBV20-1 to TRBJ1-4; D remains ambiguous. Germline V gene sequence: CDR1 DFQATT, CDR2 SNEGSKA (reference sequence). The CDR3 has 11 residues. Trimming stripped 4 bases from V and 4 bases from J, with 4 bases between. CDR3 in DNA: TGCAGTGCTAATCTTAATGAAAAACTGTTTTTT. Translation: CSANLNEKLFF.

The chain carries TRBV6-1 and TRBJ1-5; possibly TRBD1 for D (5 bases). The CDR3 contains 15 residues. Germline CDR1 MNHNS, CDR2 SASEGT. Trimming removed 0 bases from V and 3 bases from J, with 9 bases in between. The CDR3 nucleotides are TGTGCCAGCAGTGAAGCGGTCAGGGACAATCAGCCCCAGCATTTT. Translation gives CASSEAVRDNQPQHF.

The V gene is TRBV7-8, the J gene TRBJ1-6; D is unresolved. Per the germline V gene, CDR1 is SGHVS and CDR2 is FQNEAQ. The CDR3 contains 16 residues. V was trimmed by 1 base and J by 6 bases, leaving 13 bases between them. CDR3 bases: TGTGCCAGCAGCTTAGGCTCCAGGTTCGGTAATTCACCCCTCCACTTT. This translates into CASSLGSRFGNSPLHF.

The chain links TRBV25-1 to TRBJ2-3; a possible D gene is TRBD1 (6 bases). CDR3 length: 14 residues. Germline V gene lookup returns CDR1 MGHDK and CDR2 SYGVNS. Trimming cost V 8 bases and J 0 bases, with 12 bases left between them. CDR3 protein: CASVDRSSTDTQYF. The DNA for the CDR3 is TGTGCCAGCGTCGACAGGAGTAGCACAGATACGCAGTATTTT. The variable domain in full, completed from reference TRBV25-1 and TRBJ2-3, reads EADIYQTPRYLVIGTGKKITLECSQTMGHDKMYWYQQDPGMELHLIHYSYGVNSTEKGDLSSESTVSRIRTEHFPLTLESARPSHTSQYLCASVDRSSTDTQYFGPGTRLTVL.